The subject of this entry is one T cell receptor (beta chain). Its antigen is undetermined. CDR3 length: 19 residues. Germline CDR1 reads SGDLS; CDR2 reads YYNGEE. V shed 4 bases and J 2 bases; nucleotides not matched to a gene: 16. These data are taken from a study of cytomegalovirus exposure and HLA in healthy donors. Whole-study findings and limits: Most TCR sequences were rare, but some public TCRs occurred in many donors. The later analysis indicated that the majority of CMV-associated TCR beta chains appeared HLA-restricted.

Amplification used 60 Vbeta primers and 13 Jbeta primers. Profiled with immunoSEQ multiplex PCR; TCRdb holds only in-frame clones, not every one. The repertoire holds roughly 100,000 clones, 74% seen once, with about 2.6% in the top ten. This clonotype was sampled from a man aged 45 to 65 in good health and CMV-seropositive. Sequences were obtained from PBMCs. The chain is built from TRBV9 and TRBJ2-3; 10 nucleotides line up with TRBD2. CDR3 region: CASSHVASGGASPTDTQYF. Here the CDR3 DNA reads TGTGCCAGCAGCCACGTGGCTAGCGGGGGAGCTTCACCCACAGATACGCAGTATTTT. The whole variable domain, filled in from reference TRBV9 and TRBJ2-3, reads DSGVTQTPKHLITATGQRVTLRCSPRSGDLSVYWYQQSLDQGLQFLIQYYNGEERAKGNILERFSAQQFPDLHSELNLSSLELGDSALYFCASSHVASGGASPTDTQYFGPGTRLTVL.